The present T cell receptor beta chain was sequenced within a study of T cell repertoires in cytomegalovirus infection. Study information: HLA-B-restricted CMV epitopes that are well studied, plus recently identified HLA-C-restricted ones, were used by the study.

One entry per CDR3 protein, called by TCRdb with MiXCR from the reads. The profile shows approximately 770,000 distinct CDR3 sequences, 29% of them singletons. There are a few counts of this clonotype. The antigen is undetermined. This CDR3 spans 13 amino acids. Trimming pared 5 bases from V and 3 bases from J, leaving 10 bases between. Germline V gene lookup returns CDR1 SGHRS and CDR2 YFSETQ. The gene calls are TRBV5-1 and TRBJ2-3; possibly TRBD1 for D (7 bases). The receptor comes from a human donor in good health (CMV status not recorded). Some clones in this sample may be carry-over from other donors' samples. Sequenced here: cultured CD8+ T cells from PBMCs, sampled from culture after CMV antigen stimulation. CDR3 nucleotides: TGCGCCAGCAGGCAGGGGGGTACAGATACGCAGTATTTT. As protein: CASRQGGTDTQYF. Full variable domain (outside the CDR3, taken from reference TRBV5-1 and TRBJ2-3): KAGVTQTPRYLIKTRGQQVTLSCSPISGHRSVSWYQQTPGQGLQFLFEYFSETQRNKGNFPGRFSGRQFSNSRSEMNVSTLELGDSALYLCASRQGGTDTQYFGPGTRLTVL.